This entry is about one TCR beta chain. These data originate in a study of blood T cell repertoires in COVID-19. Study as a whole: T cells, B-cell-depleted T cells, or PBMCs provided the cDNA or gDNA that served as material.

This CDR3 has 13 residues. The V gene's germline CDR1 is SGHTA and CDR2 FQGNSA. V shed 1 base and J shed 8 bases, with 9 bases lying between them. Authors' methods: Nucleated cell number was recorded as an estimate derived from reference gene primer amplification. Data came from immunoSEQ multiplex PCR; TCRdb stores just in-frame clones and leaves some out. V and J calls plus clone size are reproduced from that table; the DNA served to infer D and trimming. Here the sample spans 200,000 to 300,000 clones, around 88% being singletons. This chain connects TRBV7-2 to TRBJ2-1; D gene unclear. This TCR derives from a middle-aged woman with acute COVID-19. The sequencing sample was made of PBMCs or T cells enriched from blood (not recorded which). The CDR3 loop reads CASSLEISDEQFF. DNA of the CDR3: TGTGCCAGCAGCTTAGAAATATCCGATGAGCAGTTCTTC.